Each of the 16 T cell receptor beta chains below was sequenced from the same sample in a study of identical twins. A single record per CDR3 protein comes from TCRdb applying MiXCR to the 5' RACE reads. The table shows 300,000 to 400,000 distinct CDR3 sequences, with 9% to 15% occurring only once. These sequences were also reported in another study, on yellow fever vaccine responses in identical twins.

Material: CD8+ T cells sorted from blood. Receptor source: a woman under 30 in good health.

This clonotype occurred a few times. CDR3 sequence reads: CASSFLPKLADTDTQYF. As DNA, the CDR3 is TGTGCCAGCAGTTTTCTCCCTAAACTAGCGGACACAGATACGCAGTATTTT. The V call is TRBV27, the J call TRBJ2-3; TRBD2 aligns across 8 bases. Trimming removed 3 bases from V and 2 bases from J; junction bases left unmatched: 10. The CDR3 is made up of 17 amino acids. Germline CDR1 and CDR2: MNHEY and SMNVEV (reference sequence).

This clonotype was detected only a few times. The chain carries TRBV7-9 and TRBJ2-1, with TRBD2 matching 9 bases. The V gene end was trimmed by 5 bases and the J gene end by 5 bases; junction bases not matched to a gene: 10. Germline lookup yields CDR1 SEHNR and CDR2 FQNEAQ (reference sequence). The CDR3 sequence is 16 residues long. In nucleotides, the CDR3 is TGTGCCAGCAGCCCAGTAGGAGCGGGGGGAAACAATGAGCAGTTCTTC. It specifies CASSPVGAGGNNEQFF. Using reference TRBV7-9 and TRBJ2-1 for the parts outside the CDR3, the full variable domain is DTGVSQNPRHKITKRGQNVTFRCDPISEHNRLYWYRQTLGQGPEFLTYFQNEAQLEKSRLLSDRFSAERPKGSFSTLEIQRTEQGDSAMYLCASSPVGAGGNNEQFFGPGTRLTVL.

This clonotype was seen ten or more times. The gene calls are TRBV29-1 and TRBJ2-2; possibly TRBD1 or TRBD2 for D (5 bases each). Germline CDR1 SQVTM, CDR2 ANQGSEA. The CDR3 extends over 13 amino acids. Deletions cut 5 bases from V and 2 bases from J, with 9 bases between. In DNA form, the CDR3 reads TGCAGCGTTAGGGACGGTAACACCGGGGAGCTGTTTTTT. It yields the protein CSVRDGNTGELFF.

The CDR3 is CASSYSPGQGNEKLFF. CDR3 DNA: TGTGCCAGCAGTTACTCCCCGGGACAGGGAAATGAAAAACTGTTTTTT. The V gene is TRBV6-5, the J gene TRBJ1-4, with TRBD1 identical over 9 bases. In germline, CDR1 is MNHEY, CDR2 SVGAGI. This CDR3 is built from 16 residues. J was trimmed by 5 bases and V by 0 bases; bases with no gene match: 4.

This clonotype appeared a few times. The chain carries TRBV7-3 and TRBJ2-7; D might be TRBD1 or TRBD2, each matching 5 bases. V lost 5 bases, J lost 2 bases, and 16 bases lay in between. Germline-derived CDR1 and CDR2 are SGHTA and FQGTGA. This CDR3 is 15 amino acids long. CDR3 nucleotides: TGTGCCAGCAGCCAATACGGTGGGGGAACCTACGAGCAGTACTTC. Its translation is CASSQYGGGTYEQYF.

This chain links TRBV12-5 with TRBJ1-5, with D unclear. Deletions cut 0 bases from V and 0 bases from J, with 6 bases between. CDR1 and CDR2 (germline): LGHNT, FRNRAP. The CDR3 sequence is 15 residues long. CDR3 sequence (DNA): TGTGCTAGTGGTTTGGTAGACCGTAGCAATCAGCCCCAGCATTTT. Protein product: CASGLVDRSNQPQHF.

This clonotype was detected a few times. The chain is built from TRBV2 and TRBJ2-3, with 9 nucleotides matching TRBD2. The CDR3 contains 16 residues. The junction had 9 bases not matched to a gene; V was cut back by 4 bases and J by 4 bases. Germline V gene data show CDR1 as SNHLY and CDR2 as FYNNEI. The CDR3 sequence: CASSALSGSFSDTQYF. The CDR3 coding sequence is TGTGCCAGCAGTGCCCTTAGCGGGAGCTTCTCAGATACGCAGTATTTT.

This clonotype has a handful of counts. J is TRBJ2-7 and V is TRBV6-1, with 7 bases aligning to TRBD1. CDR3 length: 14 residues. V lost 8 bases, J lost 0 bases, and 7 bases stayed unmatched. CDR1 MNHNS and CDR2 SASEGT come from the germline V gene. CDR3 amino acids: CASGDSLPSYEQYF. The DNA for the CDR3 is TGTGCCAGCGGGGACAGCTTACCCTCCTACGAGCAGTACTTC.

The chain links TRBV20-1 to TRBJ1-2; possible D gene TRBD1, 5 bases. The V end lost 5 bases, the J end lost 0 bases, and 22 bases lay between the germline ends. Germline V gene data show CDR1 as DFQATT and CDR2 as SNEGSKA (reference sequence). The CDR3 extends over 17 amino acids. Here the CDR3 reads CSAEDTDAFLANYGYTF. CDR3 coding DNA: TGCAGTGCTGAGGACACGGATGCCTTCTTAGCTAACTATGGCTACACCTTC.

This clonotype was observed a handful of times. The rearrangement joins TRBV10-3 to TRBJ2-1, with 14 bases identical to TRBD2. The CDR3 contains 15 residues. Germline V gene sequence: CDR1 ENHRY, CDR2 SYGVKD. V dropped 6 bases and J dropped 9; count of bases not matched to a gene: 7. The CDR3: CAIRGTSGRDSEQFF. The CDR3 coding sequence is TGTGCCATCAGGGGGACTAGCGGGAGAGATAGTGAGCAGTTCTTC.

The chain has TRBV24-1 and TRBJ1-1; D is possibly TRBD1 (5 bases). CDR3 length equals 13 residues. The germline CDR1 and CDR2 sequences are KGHDR and SFDVKD. V lost 9 bases and J lost 0, with 10 bases in between. CDR3 sequence: CATQQEVNTEAFF. The CDR3 DNA sequence: TGTGCCACCCAACAGGAGGTGAACACTGAAGCTTTCTTT.

J is TRBJ2-1 and V is TRBV24-1, with TRBD2 identical over 7 bases. Trimming removed 6 bases from V and 2 bases from J; junction bases left unmatched: 3. The germline V gene encodes CDR1 KGHDR and CDR2 SFDVKD. CDR3 length: 14 amino acids. CDR3 nucleotide sequence: TGTGCCACCAGTCGTGGGAGGGCCTACAATGAGCAGTTCTTC. Protein sequence: CATSRGRAYNEQFF.

This clonotype has just a few counts. The rearrangement uses TRBV7-8 and TRBJ2-7; D is unclear. This CDR3 is 14 amino acids long. Germline loops: CDR1 SGHVS, CDR2 FQNEAQ. With 4 bases removed from V and 0 bases from J, the gap between germline ends came to 10 bases. This chain's CDR3 is CASSYEESSYEQYF. CDR3 nucleotide sequence: TGTGCCAGCAGCTACGAGGAGAGCTCCTACGAGCAGTACTTC.

The chain is built from TRBV2 and TRBJ2-1, with 7 bases aligning to TRBD1. Germline V CDR1 and CDR2: SNHLY, FYNNEI. J gave up 15 bases and V 6 bases, and 14 bases lay outside the gene matches. The CDR3 covers 13 residues. Written as DNA, the CDR3 is TGTGCCAGCAGCTATGGACAGGCTAGGGTGGGGTTCTTC. Protein: CASSYGQARVGFF.

Only a few counts were recorded for this clonotype. The chain has TRBV6-1 and TRBJ2-3; D is unresolved. There are 15 residues in the CDR3. CDR1 is MNHNS and CDR2 is SASEGT in the germline V gene. The germline V and J ends were trimmed by 4 bases and 5 bases, with 16 bases remaining between them. CDR3 bases: TGTGCCAGCAGTGTAAACTCACTGCCAGGAGATACGCAGTATTTT. As protein: CASSVNSLPGDTQYF.

The J gene is TRBJ2-2, the V gene TRBV4-1, with D unclear. Germline CDR1 MGHRA, CDR2 YSYEKL. Trimming took off 1 base at V and 9 bases at J, with 12 bases between the two ends. This CDR3 comprises 14 residues. The CDR3 DNA reads as TGCGCCAGCAGCCAAGTTCCGGTCCACCGGGAGCTGTTTTTT. This gives the protein CASSQVPVHRELFF.